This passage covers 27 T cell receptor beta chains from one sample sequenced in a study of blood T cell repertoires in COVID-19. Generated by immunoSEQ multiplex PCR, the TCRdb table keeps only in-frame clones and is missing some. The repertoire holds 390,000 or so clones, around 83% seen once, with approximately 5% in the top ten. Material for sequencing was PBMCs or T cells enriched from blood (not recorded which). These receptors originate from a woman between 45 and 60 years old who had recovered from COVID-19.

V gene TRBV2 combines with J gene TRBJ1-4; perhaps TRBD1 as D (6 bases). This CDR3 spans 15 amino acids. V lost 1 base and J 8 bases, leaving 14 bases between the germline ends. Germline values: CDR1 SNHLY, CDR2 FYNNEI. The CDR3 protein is CASSEGGHPGEKLFF. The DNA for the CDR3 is TGTGCCAGCAGTGAAGGGGGACACCCAGGGGAAAAACTGTTTTTT.

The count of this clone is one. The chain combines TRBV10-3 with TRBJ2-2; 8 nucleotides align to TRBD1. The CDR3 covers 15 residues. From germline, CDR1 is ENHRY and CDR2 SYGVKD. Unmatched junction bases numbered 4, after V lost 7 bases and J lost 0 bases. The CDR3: CAITQDRANTGELFF. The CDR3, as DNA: TGTGCCATCACCCAGGACAGGGCGAACACCGGGGAGCTGTTTTTT.

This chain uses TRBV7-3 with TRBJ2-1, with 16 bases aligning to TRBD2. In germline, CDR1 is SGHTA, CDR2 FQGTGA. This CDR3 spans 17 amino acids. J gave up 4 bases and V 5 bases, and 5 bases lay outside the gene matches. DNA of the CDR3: TGTGCCAGCAGCCTGGGACTAGCGGGAGGGAGGTACAATGAGCAGTTCTTC. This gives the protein CASSLGLAGGRYNEQFF.

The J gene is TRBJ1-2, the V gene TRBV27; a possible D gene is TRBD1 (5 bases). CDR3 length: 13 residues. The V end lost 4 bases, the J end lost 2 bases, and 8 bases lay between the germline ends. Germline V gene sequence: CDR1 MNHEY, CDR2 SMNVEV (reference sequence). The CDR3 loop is CASSSQGNYGYTF. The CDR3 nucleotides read TGTGCCAGCAGTTCTCAGGGAAACTATGGCTACACCTTC.

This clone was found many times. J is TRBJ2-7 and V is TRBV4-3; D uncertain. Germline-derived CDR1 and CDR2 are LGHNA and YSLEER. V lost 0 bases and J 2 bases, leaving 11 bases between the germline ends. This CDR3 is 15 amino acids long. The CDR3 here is CASSQDVSLAYEQYF. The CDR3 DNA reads TGCGCCAGCAGCCAAGATGTTAGTCTTGCCTACGAGCAGTACTTC.

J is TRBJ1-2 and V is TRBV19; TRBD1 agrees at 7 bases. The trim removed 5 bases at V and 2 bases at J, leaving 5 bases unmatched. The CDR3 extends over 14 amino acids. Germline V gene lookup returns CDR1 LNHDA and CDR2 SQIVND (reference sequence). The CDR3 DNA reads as TGTGCCAGTAGTGAGGGGGCGTCAAACTATGGCTACACCTTC. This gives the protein CASSEGASNYGYTF.

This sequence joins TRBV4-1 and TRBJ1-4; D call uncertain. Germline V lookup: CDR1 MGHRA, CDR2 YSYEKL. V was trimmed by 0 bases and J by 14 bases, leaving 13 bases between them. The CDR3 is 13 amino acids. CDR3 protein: CASSQDRSQLLFF. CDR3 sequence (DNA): TGCGCCAGCAGCCAAGACAGGTCCCAGTTGCTGTTTTTT.

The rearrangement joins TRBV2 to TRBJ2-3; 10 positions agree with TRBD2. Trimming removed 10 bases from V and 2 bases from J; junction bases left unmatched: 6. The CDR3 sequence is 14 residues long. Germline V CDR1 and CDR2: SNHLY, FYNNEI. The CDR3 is CATLAGDPTDTQYF. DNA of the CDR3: TGTGCCACCCTAGCGGGGGACCCCACAGATACGCAGTATTTT.

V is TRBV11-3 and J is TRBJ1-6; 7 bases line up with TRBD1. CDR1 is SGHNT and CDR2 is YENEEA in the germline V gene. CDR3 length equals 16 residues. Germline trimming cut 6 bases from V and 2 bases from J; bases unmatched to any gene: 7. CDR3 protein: CASRRRDRAYNSPLHF. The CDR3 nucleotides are TGTGCCAGCAGGAGACGAGACAGGGCCTATAATTCACCCCTCCACTTT.

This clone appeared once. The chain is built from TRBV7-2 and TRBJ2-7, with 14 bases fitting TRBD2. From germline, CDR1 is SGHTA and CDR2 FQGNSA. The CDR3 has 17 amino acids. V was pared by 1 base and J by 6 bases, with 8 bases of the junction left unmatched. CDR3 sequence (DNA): TGTGCCAGCAGCTTAGGGAAACGGGGGACTAGCGGGAGCGAGCAGTACTTC. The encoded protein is CASSLGKRGTSGSEQYF. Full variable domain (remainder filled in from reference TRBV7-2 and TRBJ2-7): GAGVSQSPSNKVTEKGKDVELRCDPISGHTALYWYRQSLGQGLEFLIYFQGNSAPDKSGLPSDRFSAERTGGSVSTLTIQRTQQEDSAVYLCASSLGKRGTSGSEQYFGPGTRLTVT.

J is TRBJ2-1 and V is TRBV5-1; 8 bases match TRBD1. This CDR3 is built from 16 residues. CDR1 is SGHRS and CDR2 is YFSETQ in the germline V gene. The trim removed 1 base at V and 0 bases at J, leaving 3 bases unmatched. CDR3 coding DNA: TGCGCCAGCAGCTTGCAGGGGGCCAACTCCTACAATGAGCAGTTCTTC. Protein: CASSLQGANSYNEQFF.

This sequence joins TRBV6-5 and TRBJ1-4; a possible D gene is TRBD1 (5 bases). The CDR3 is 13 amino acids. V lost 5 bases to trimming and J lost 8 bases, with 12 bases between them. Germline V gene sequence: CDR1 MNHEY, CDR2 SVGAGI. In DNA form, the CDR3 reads TGTGCCAGCAGTCCCCTAGGGGCGGAAAAACTGTTTTTT. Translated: CASSPLGAEKLFF.

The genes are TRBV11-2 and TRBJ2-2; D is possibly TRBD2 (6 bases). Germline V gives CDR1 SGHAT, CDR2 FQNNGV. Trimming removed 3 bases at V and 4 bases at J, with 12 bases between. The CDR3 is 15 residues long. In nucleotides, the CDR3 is TGTGCCAGCAGCTTCCTCACTAGCAGCACCGGGGAGCTGTTTTTT. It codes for CASSFLTSSTGELFF.

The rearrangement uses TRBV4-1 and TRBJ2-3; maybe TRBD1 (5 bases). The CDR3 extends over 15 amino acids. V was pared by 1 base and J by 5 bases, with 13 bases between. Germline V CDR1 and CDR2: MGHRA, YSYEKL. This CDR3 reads CASSQVLRAEDTQYF. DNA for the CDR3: TGCGCCAGCAGCCAAGTGCTCAGGGCAGAAGATACGCAGTATTTT.

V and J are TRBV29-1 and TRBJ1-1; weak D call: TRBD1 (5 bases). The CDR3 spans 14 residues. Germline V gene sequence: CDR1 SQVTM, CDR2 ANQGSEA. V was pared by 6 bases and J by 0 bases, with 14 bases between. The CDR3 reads CSVVPPGVNTEAFF. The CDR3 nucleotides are TGCAGCGTGGTTCCTCCGGGGGTGAACACTGAAGCTTTCTTT.

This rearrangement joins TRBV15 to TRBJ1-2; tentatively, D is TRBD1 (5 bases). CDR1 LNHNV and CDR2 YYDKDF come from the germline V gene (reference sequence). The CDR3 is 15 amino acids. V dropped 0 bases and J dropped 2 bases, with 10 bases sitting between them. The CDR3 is CATSRDSRANYGYTF. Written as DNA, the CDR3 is TGTGCCACCAGCAGAGATTCCAGGGCGAACTATGGCTACACCTTC.

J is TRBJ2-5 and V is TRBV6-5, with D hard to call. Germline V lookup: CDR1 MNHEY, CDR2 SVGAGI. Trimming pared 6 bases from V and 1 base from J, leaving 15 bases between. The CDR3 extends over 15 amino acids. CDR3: CASSRNRHTQETQYF. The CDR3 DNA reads TGTGCCAGCAGCCGCAACAGACATACCCAAGAGACCCAGTACTTC.

The CDR3 loop reads CASSVGSTSLEAFF. The CDR3, as DNA: TGTGCCAGCAGCGTAGGAAGCACCTCACTTGAAGCTTTCTTT. The chain is built from TRBV9 and TRBJ1-1; no definite D call. The CDR3 is 14 residues long. V lost 0 bases and J lost 7, with 13 bases in between. Germline V gene data show CDR1 as SGDLS and CDR2 as YYNGEE.

This CDR3 is CASSLRALAGGPFPPDTQYF. The CDR3 DNA follows: TGTGCCAGCAGCTTGAGGGCTTTAGCGGGGGGTCCTTTCCCCCCAGATACGCAGTATTTT. This chain links TRBV5-4 with TRBJ2-3; TRBD2 matches 10 bases. Germline V gene sequence: CDR1 SGHNT, CDR2 YYREEE (reference sequence). V lost 1 base and J lost 4; bases outside the gene matches: 18. This CDR3 has 20 amino acids.

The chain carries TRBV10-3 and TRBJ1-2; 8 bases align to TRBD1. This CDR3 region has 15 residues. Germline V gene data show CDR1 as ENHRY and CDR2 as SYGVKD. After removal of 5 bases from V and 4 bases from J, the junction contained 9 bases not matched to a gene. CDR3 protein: CAISPGQGASYGYTF. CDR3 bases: TGTGCCATCAGTCCCGGGCAGGGGGCGAGCTATGGCTACACCTTC.

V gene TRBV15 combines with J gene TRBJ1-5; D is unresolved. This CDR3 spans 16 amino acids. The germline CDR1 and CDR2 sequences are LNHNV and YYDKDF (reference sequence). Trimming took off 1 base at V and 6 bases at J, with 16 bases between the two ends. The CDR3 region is CATSRVQPGEGQPQHF. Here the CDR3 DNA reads TGTGCCACCAGCAGAGTACAACCGGGAGAGGGTCAGCCCCAGCATTTT.

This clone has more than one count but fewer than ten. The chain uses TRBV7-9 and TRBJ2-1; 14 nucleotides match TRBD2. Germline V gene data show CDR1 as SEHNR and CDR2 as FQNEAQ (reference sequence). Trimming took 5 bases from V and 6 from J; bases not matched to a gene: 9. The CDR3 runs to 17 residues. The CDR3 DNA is TGTGCCAGCAGCCCAGTGACTAGCGGGAGGGCCCCCAATGAGCAGTTCTTC. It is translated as CASSPVTSGRAPNEQFF.

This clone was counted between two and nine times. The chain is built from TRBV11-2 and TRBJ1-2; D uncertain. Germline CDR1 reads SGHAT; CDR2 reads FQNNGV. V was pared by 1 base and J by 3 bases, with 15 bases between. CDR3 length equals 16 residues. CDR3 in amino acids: CASSLAPGALDYGYTF. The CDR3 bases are TGTGCCAGCAGCTTAGCCCCGGGAGCCCTGGACTATGGCTACACCTTC.

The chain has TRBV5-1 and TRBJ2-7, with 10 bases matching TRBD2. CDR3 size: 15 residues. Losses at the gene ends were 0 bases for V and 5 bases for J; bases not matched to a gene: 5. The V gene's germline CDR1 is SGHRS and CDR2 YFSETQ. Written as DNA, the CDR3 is TGCGCCAGCAGCTTGGGGAGCGGGAGGGCCCACGAGCAGTACTTC. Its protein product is CASSLGSGRAHEQYF. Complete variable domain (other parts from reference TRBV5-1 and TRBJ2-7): KAGVTQTPRYLIKTRGQQVTLSCSPISGHRSVSWYQQTPGQGLQFLFEYFSETQRNKGNFPGRFSGRQFSNSRSEMNVSTLELGDSALYLCASSLGSGRAHEQYFGPGTRLTVT.

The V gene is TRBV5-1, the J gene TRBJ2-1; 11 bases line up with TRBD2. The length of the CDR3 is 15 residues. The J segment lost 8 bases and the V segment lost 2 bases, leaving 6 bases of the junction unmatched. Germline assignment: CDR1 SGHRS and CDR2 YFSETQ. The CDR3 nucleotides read TGCGCCAGCAGCTTTAGTCTAGCGGGAGGCGATGAGCAGTTCTTC. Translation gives CASSFSLAGGDEQFF.

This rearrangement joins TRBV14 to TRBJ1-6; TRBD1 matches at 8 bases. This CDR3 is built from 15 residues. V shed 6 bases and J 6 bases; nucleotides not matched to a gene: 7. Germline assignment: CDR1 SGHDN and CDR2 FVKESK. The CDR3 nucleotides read TGTGCCAGCAGTCGACAGACAGGGGTTAATTCACCCCTCCACTTT. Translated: CASSRQTGVNSPLHF. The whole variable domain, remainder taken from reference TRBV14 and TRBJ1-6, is EAGVTQFPSHSVIEKGQTVTLRCDPISGHDNLYWYRRVMGKEIKFLLHFVKESKQDESGMPNNRFLAERTGGTYSTLKVQPAELEDSGVYFCASSRQTGVNSPLHFGNGTRLTVT.

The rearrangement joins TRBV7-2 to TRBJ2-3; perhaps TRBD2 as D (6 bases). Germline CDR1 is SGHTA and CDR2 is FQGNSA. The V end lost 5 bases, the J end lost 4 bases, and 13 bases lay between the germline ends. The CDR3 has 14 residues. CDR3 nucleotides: TGTGCCAGCAGCCCCGGACTAACCCCAGATACGCAGTATTTT. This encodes CASSPGLTPDTQYF.